The 5 T cell receptor beta chains below come from one sample, sequenced in a study of CD8 T cells in ankylosing spondylitis. MiXCR, applied by TCRdb to the 5' RACE reads, yields one record per CDR3 protein. The sample lists fewer than 250,000 distinct CDR3 sequences; roughly 32% were seen once. Sequencing input: blood, either unsorted or a sorted T cell fraction (not recorded which). Source of these receptors: a male donor with ankylosing spondylitis or in good health (not recorded which).

J is TRBJ2-7 and V is TRBV7-2, with TRBD2 identical over 10 bases. The CDR3 contains 14 residues. Germline CDR1 reads SGHTA; CDR2 reads FQGNSA. V trimming: 5 bases; J trimming: 4 bases; junction bases outside the gene matches: 5. CDR3 sequence (DNA): TGTGCCAGCAGCACAGCGGGGGGGCTATACGAGCAGTACTTC. This codes for CASSTAGGLYEQYF.

The V and J genes are TRBV25-1 and TRBJ2-7; TRBD2 matches at 12 bases. CDR1 MGHDK and CDR2 SYGVNS come from the germline V gene. CDR3 length: 19 amino acids. V shed 3 bases, J shed 2 bases, and the junction held 14 bases outside the gene matches. The CDR3 here is CASSDPLGTTSGGPYEQYF. In DNA, the CDR3 is TGTGCCAGCAGTGATCCCCTGGGGACAACTAGCGGGGGGCCCTACGAGCAGTACTTC.

The sample holds a few counts of this clonotype. The V and J genes are TRBV20-1 and TRBJ1-2; D ambiguous. Trimming pared 1 base from V and 8 bases from J, leaving 14 bases between. Germline lookup yields CDR1 DFQATT and CDR2 SNEGSKA (reference sequence). The CDR3 sequence is 13 residues long. The chain's CDR3 is CSARADGSSGYTF. CDR3 DNA sequence: TGCAGTGCTAGAGCGGACGGTTCCTCGGGCTACACCTTC.

This clonotype showed up just a few times. The V gene is TRBV20-1, the J gene TRBJ2-7; D is ambiguous. CDR1 and CDR2 from the germline V gene are DFQATT and SNEGSKA (reference sequence). Trimming left V 3 bases short and J 6 bases short, with 15 bases between. The CDR3 sequence is 13 residues long. CDR3 region: CSARESIWSEQYF. CDR3 in DNA: TGCAGTGCTAGGGAATCGATATGGTCCGAGCAGTACTTC.

This chain links TRBV20-1 with TRBJ2-3; the match to TRBD2 covers 9 bases. J gave up 3 bases and V 1 base, and 5 bases lay outside the gene matches. In germline, CDR1 is DFQATT, CDR2 SNEGSKA (reference sequence). The CDR3 extends over 15 amino acids. CDR3 loop: CSARGAGGPTDTQYF. As DNA, the CDR3 is TGCAGTGCTAGAGGCGCGGGGGGGCCGACAGATACGCAGTATTTT.